This is a list of T cell receptor beta chains from one sample in a study of PD-1 blockade in classical Hodgkin lymphoma. The table came from immunoSEQ multiplex PCR; TCRdb's copy has only in-frame clones and leaves some out. The sample consists of around 9,600 clones, around 75% of them appearing once. Source: CD4+ T cells from blood, taken before the fourth cycle of nivolumab. These receptors were collected from a human donor with classical Hodgkin lymphoma. The CDR3 runs from the conserved cysteine through the conserved F or W. D genes are given only for firm matches. Only some rows state a clone size, as once, few, many or a class for expanded clones.

.	TRBJ2-2	TRBV7-9	.	CASRGTTGELFF	TGTGCCAGCAGAGGGACGACCGGGGAGCTGTTTTTT
.	TRBJ1-1	TRBV5-1	.	CASSLAQTNTEAFF	TGCGCCAGCAGCTTGGCACAGACAAACACTGAAGCTTTCTTT
TRBD1	TRBJ1-1	TRBV6-6	.	CASTPGGGWLAFF	TGTGCCAGCACCCCAGGGGGGGGGTGGCTGGCTTTCTTT
.	TRBJ2-2	TRBV7-8	.	CASSSYRAGTGELFF	TGTGCCAGCAGCTCCTACCGGGCGGGCACCGGGGAGCTGTTTTTT
.	TRBJ1-3	TRBV5-1	.	CASSLAGTGNTIYF	TGCGCCAGCAGCTTGGCCGGTACGGGAAACACCATATATTTT
TRBD1	TRBJ2-5	TRBV9	.	CASSARTGQETQYF	TGTGCCAGCAGCGCCCGGACAGGGCAAGAGACCCAGTACTTC
.	TRBJ1-1	TRBV6-4	.	CASTRYREAEAFF	TGTGCCAGCACAAGATACAGGGAGGCTGAAGCTTTCTTT
TRBD2	TRBJ2-3	TRBV4-2	.	CASSHGGAEDTQYF	TGTGCCAGCAGCCACGGGGGGGCCGAAGATACGCAGTATTTT
.	TRBJ2-3	TRBV6-5	.	CASSTRGHVTDTQYF	TGTGCCAGCAGTACGCGGGGGCACGTTACAGATACGCAGTATTTT
.	TRBJ1-5	TRBV2	.	CASTPHRTNQPQHF	TGTGCCAGTACGCCTCACAGGACCAATCAGCCCCAGCATTTT
.	TRBJ1-2	TRBV19	.	CAWWDTPNYGYTF	TGTGCCTGGTGGGACACTCCTAACTATGGCTACACCTTC
.	TRBJ2-5	TRBV4-2	.	CASSPERLETQYF	TGTGCCAGCAGCCCAGAGCGGTTAGAGACCCAGTACTTC
.	TRBJ2-3	TRBV7-6	.	CASSSVGGTDTQYF	TGTGCCAGCAGCTCCGTGGGCGGCACAGATACGCAGTATTTT
.	TRBJ2-7	TRBV19	.	CASTPGGAYEQYF	TGTGCCAGTACCCCCGGTGGGGCCTACGAGCAGTACTTC
TRBD1	TRBJ1-6	TRBV9	.	CASSAQGLSYNSPLHF	TGTGCCAGCAGCGCACAGGGGCTCTCCTATAATTCACCCCTCCACTTT
TRBD1	TRBJ1-6	TRBV10-2	.	CASSDPRTGTENSPLHF	TGCGCCAGCAGTGACCCACGGACAGGGACGGAGAATTCACCCCTCCACTTT
TRBD1	TRBJ1-1	TRBV5-4	.	CASSFGQGALEAFF	TGTGCCAGCAGCTTTGGTCAGGGGGCTTTAGAAGCTTTCTTT
.	TRBJ1-5	TRBV5-8	once	CASSSGQIISNQPQHF	TGTGCCAGCAGCTCAGGACAGATTATTAGCAATCAGCCCCAGCATTTT
.	TRBJ2-1	TRBV7-7	.	CASTQGEGGEQFF	TGTGCTAGCACCCAAGGCGAGGGCGGGGAGCAGTTCTTC
.	TRBJ1-2	TRBV2	.	CASRDWRADGYTF	TGTGCCAGCAGGGACTGGAGGGCGGATGGCTACACCTTC
.	TRBJ1-2	TRBV29-1	few	CSVRDLTGYGYTF	TGCAGCGTTCGGGACCTGACTGGCTATGGCTACACCTTC
TRBD2	TRBJ2-1	TRBV5-4	.	CASRSGTSGVYNEQFF	TGTGCCAGCAGATCCGGGACTAGCGGGGTCTACAATGAGCAGTTCTTC
TRBD2	TRBJ2-5	TRBV27	.	CASSLSRGGAGETQYF	TGTGCCAGCAGTTTATCGCGCGGGGGGGCTGGAGAGACCCAGTACTTC
.	TRBJ1-1	TRBV18	.	CASSPGVNTEAFF	TGTGCCAGCTCACCGGGGGTGAACACTGAAGCTTTCTTT
TRBD2	TRBJ2-1	TRBV2	.	CASGIGGGADGNEQFF	TGTGCCAGCGGCATTGGCGGGGGGGCTGATGGAAATGAGCAGTTCTTC
.	TRBJ1-4	TRBV4-1	few	CASSQGLDEKLFF	TGCGCCAGCAGCCAAGGGTTAGATGAAAAACTGTTTTTT
.	TRBJ2-3	TRBV7-9	.	CASSSKTTTVFRTDTQYF	TGTGCCAGCAGTTCCAAGACTACAACGGTCTTTCGCACAGATACGCAGTATTTT
TRBD2	TRBJ2-3	TRBV7-2	.	CASSQRTSGGRADTQYF	TGTGCCAGCAGCCAAAGGACTAGCGGGGGGAGGGCAGATACGCAGTATTTT
.	TRBJ2-1	TRBV7-9	.	CASSLSPALGRGEQFF	TGTGCCAGCAGCTTAAGCCCGGCACTGGGCCGCGGAGAGCAGTTCTTC
TRBD2	TRBJ2-3	TRBV5-1	.	CASTRGGEGTDTQYF	TGCGCCAGCACCCGTGGGGGGGAGGGCACAGATACGCAGTATTTT
.	TRBJ1-2	TRBV7-2	.	CASSPVSPNYGYTF	TGTGCCAGCAGCCCCGTGAGTCCGAACTATGGCTACACCTTC
.	TRBJ1-2	TRBV4-3	.	CASSQVTQGNYGYTF	TGCGCCAGCAGCCAAGTTACCCAGGGTAATTATGGCTACACCTTC
.	TRBJ1-3	TRBV4-3	.	CASSQEPGTSYSGNTIYF	TGCGCCAGCAGCCAAGAACCTGGGACAAGCTACTCTGGAAACACCATATATTTT
.	TRBJ1-1	TRBV11-2	.	CASSFIGGASEAFF	TGTGCCAGCAGCTTCATCGGGGGCGCGAGTGAAGCTTTCTTT
.	TRBJ2-1	TRBV5-4	.	CASSDPVGSYNEQFF	TGTGCCAGCAGCGATCCCGTAGGCTCCTACAATGAGCAGTTCTTC
.	TRBJ2-3	TRBV2	.	CASKDQFTDTQYF	TGTGCCAGCAAGGACCAATTCACAGATACGCAGTATTTT
.	TRBJ2-1	TRBV7-3	.	CASSPTGNDNEQFF	TGTGCCAGCAGCCCCACAGGGAACGACAATGAGCAGTTCTTC
.	TRBJ1-1	TRBV19	.	CASSAGGYSEAFF	TGTGCCAGTAGTGCCGGTGGTTACTCGGAAGCTTTCTTT
TRBD1	TRBJ2-5	TRBV7-9	.	CASSFSGTGQQETQYF	TGTGCCAGCAGCTTTTCCGGGACAGGGCAACAAGAGACCCAGTACTTC
.	TRBJ1-1	TRBV5-6	.	CASSLVPVGTEAFF	TGTGCCAGCAGCTTGGTGCCGGTGGGAACTGAAGCTTTCTTT
TRBD2	TRBJ2-1	TRBV7-8	.	CASSLAPAGGYNEQFF	TGTGCCAGCAGCTTAGCGCCCGCGGGGGGGTACAATGAGCAGTTCTTC
.	TRBJ2-5	TRBV28	.	CASMQLHQETQYF	TGTGCCAGCATGCAGCTACACCAAGAGACCCAGTACTTC
.	TRBJ1-5	TRBV6-5	.	CASSLIGLAGQHF	TGTGCCAGCAGCCTCATCGGCCTTGCTGGCCAGCATTTT
.	TRBJ2-3	TRBV6-6	.	CASSLGAGLGTDTQYF	TGTGCCAGCAGTCTCGGCGCGGGCCTGGGCACAGATACGCAGTATTTT
.	TRBJ1-3	TRBV30	.	CAWSPNNRNTIYF	TGTGCCTGGAGTCCAAACAATCGAAACACCATATATTTT
.	TRBJ2-2	TRBV12-2	.	CASRLGEWWRKGHPGELFF	TGTGCAAGTCGCTTAGGAGAGTGGTGGAGGAAAGGCCACCCCGGGGAGCTGTTTTTT
.	TRBJ1-6	TRBV6-1	few	CASTRGANNSPLHF	TGTGCCAGCACGAGAGGGGCGAATAATTCACCCCTCCACTTT
.	TRBJ1-1	TRBV7-2	few	CASSRRADTEAFF	TGTGCCAGCAGCCGCCGGGCGGACACTGAAGCTTTCTTT
.	TRBJ2-3	TRBV2	few	CASGDSTDTQYF	TGTGCCAGCGGGGACAGCACAGATACGCAGTATTTT
.	TRBJ2-3	TRBV19	.	CASREGGGDTQYF	TGTGCCAGTAGGGAAGGGGGAGGAGATACGCAGTATTTT
.	TRBJ1-1	TRBV19	.	CASSIQGGNTEAFF	TGTGCCAGTAGTATCCAGGGTGGCAACACTGAAGCTTTCTTT